This TCR beta chain was sequenced for a study of blood T cell repertoires in COVID-19. Study summary: Sources were T cells, B-cell-depleted T cells, or PBMCs; the material itself was cDNA or gDNA.

This CDR3 is 16 amino acids long. Germline CDR1 reads LNHDA; CDR2 reads SQIVND (reference sequence). Trimming stripped 5 bases from V and 0 bases from J, with 14 bases between. The protocol was immunoSEQ multiplex PCR, while the TCRdb copy is restricted to in-frame clones and leaves out a portion. The repertoire holds 300,000 to 400,000 clones, over 75% seen once, with roughly 0.94% in the top ten. Symptom resolution, clearance, or two negative PCRs marked donors in Cohort 3 as recovered. The gene calls are TRBV19 and TRBJ1-5; tentative D call: TRBD1 (5 bases). The sequencing input was PBMCs or T cells enriched from blood (not recorded which). This TCR was recovered from a woman aged 30 to 39 who had recovered from COVID-19. Written as DNA, the CDR3 is TGTGCCAGTAGTCCCCTCGGTCAGGGTAGCAATCAGCCCCAGCATTTT. As protein: CASSPLGQGSNQPQHF.